The 20 T cell receptor beta chains given below trace back to one sample, sequenced in a study of T cells in Graves' hyperthyroidism and ophthalmopathy. RNA transcripts served as the template for amplifying TCR beta CDR3 regions. First-round RT-PCR of the TCR CDR3 relied on the HTBI primer set. TCRdb re-called the multiplex PCR reads with MiXCR, one entry per CDR3 protein. The sample includes 400,000 to 550,000 distinct CDR3 sequences, around a quarter of them seen just once. Sequenced input: blood. Every receptor here comes from a woman between 25 and 40 years old with Graves' ophthalmopathy.

This clonotype was counted many times. The rearrangement joins TRBV27 to TRBJ2-1; D perhaps matches TRBD1 (6 bases). V was cut by 5 bases and J by 8 bases, with 10 bases left in between. This CDR3 is 12 amino acids long. In germline, CDR1 is MNHEY, CDR2 SMNVEV (reference sequence). The CDR3 DNA sequence: TGTGCCAGCAGTACCTGGACAGATGAGCAGTTCTTC. Translating it yields CASSTWTDEQFF.

This clonotype was recorded at least ten times. This chain joins TRBV12-3 or TRBV12-4 and TRBJ2-7, with D possibly matching TRBD1 (5 bases). V was cut by 3 bases and J by 1 base, with 10 bases left in between. The CDR3 loop spans 14 amino acids. Here the CDR3 reads CASSLTDTSYEQYF. DNA for the CDR3: TGTGCCAGCAGTTTGACAGATACTTCCTACGAGCAGTACTTC.

The rearrangement links TRBV6-1 to TRBJ1-5; D is possibly TRBD1 (5 bases). Per germline, CDR1 MNHNS and CDR2 SASEGT. The CDR3 is 16 amino acids. Trimming took off 3 bases at V and 4 bases at J, with 16 bases between the two ends. This CDR3 reads CASSEWWDAINQPQHF. The CDR3 DNA sequence: TGTGCCAGCAGTGAGTGGTGGGACGCAATAAATCAGCCCCAGCATTTT.

A word on this clonotype: The junction shows a germline mismatch at one end, possibly a read error. The chain uses TRBV19 and TRBJ1-4, with TRBD1 matching over 9 bases. Germline V CDR1 and CDR2: LNHDA, SQIVND (reference sequence). The CDR3 extends over 13 amino acids. The CDR3 here is CTSTGGAVEKLFF. CDR3 DNA: TGTACCAGTACAGGGGGCGCCGTTGAAAAACTGTTTTTT.

This clonotype has at least ten counts. J is TRBJ1-5 and V is TRBV7-8; perhaps TRBD1 as D (5 bases). Germline V gives CDR1 SGHVS, CDR2 FQNEAQ. Between the trimmed V and J ends, which lost 0 bases and 0 bases, there was a span of 6 bases. This CDR3 comprises 15 residues. The CDR3 protein is CASSLATASNQPQHF. The CDR3 region has the DNA TGTGCCAGCAGCTTAGCGACAGCTAGCAATCAGCCCCAGCATTTT.

The rearrangement uses TRBV18 and TRBJ2-7; 8 nucleotides match TRBD1. This CDR3 has 14 amino acids. Looked up from germline, CDR1 is KGHSH and CDR2 is LQKENI. V lost 3 bases to trimming and J lost 3 bases; unmatched junction nucleotides: 4. The CDR3 is CASSPVQGVYEQYF. DNA for the CDR3: TGTGCCAGCTCACCGGTACAGGGGGTCTACGAGCAGTACTTC.

This clonotype appeared many times. This CDR3 is CASTQKGAGYTF. As DNA, the CDR3 is TGTGCCAGCACTCAAAAAGGGGCTGGCTACACCTTC. V gene TRBV28 combines with J gene TRBJ1-2; tentative D call: TRBD1 (5 bases). The V gene lost 7 bases and the J gene lost 7 bases, with 13 bases spanning the gap. CDR1 and CDR2 (germline): MDHEN, SYDVKM. The CDR3 runs 12 residues.

This clonotype appeared many times. The chain uses TRBV11-2 and TRBJ1-3; 10 positions agree with TRBD1. This CDR3 spans 15 amino acids. Per germline, CDR1 SGHAT and CDR2 FQNNGV. The V gene end was trimmed by 6 bases and the J gene end by 2 bases; junction bases not matched to a gene: 4. The CDR3 is CASSIGQGAGNTIYF. The CDR3 bases are TGTGCCAGCAGTATCGGACAGGGGGCTGGAAACACCATATATTTT.

There are a few counts of this clonotype. The rearrangement links TRBV30 to TRBJ1-1, with D possibly matching TRBD1 (6 bases). The CDR3 length is 12 residues. V shed 4 bases and J shed 10 bases, with 16 bases lying between them. CDR1 and CDR2 (germline): GTSNPN, SVGIG (reference sequence). The CDR3 DNA is TGTGCCTGGACTCCACCGAGGGGGGGAGCTTTCTTT. It yields the protein CAWTPPRGGAFF.

This clonotype appeared many times. The rearrangement joins TRBV20-1 to TRBJ2-5, with D possibly TRBD2 on 6 matching bases. Germline V gene data show CDR1 as DFQATT and CDR2 as SNEGSKA (reference sequence). This CDR3 has 19 amino acids. Trimming stripped 0 bases from V and 3 bases from J, with 26 bases between. The CDR3 is CSARDLTATGLTGKETQYF. DNA for the CDR3: TGCAGTGCTAGAGACCTTACGGCCACCGGACTAACGGGGAAAGAGACCCAGTACTTC.

Ten or more counts support this clonotype. The chain joins TRBV4-1 to TRBJ1-1; D possibly corresponds to TRBD1 (5 bases). The CDR3 sequence is 13 residues long. The germline V gene has CDR1 MGHRA and CDR2 YSYEKL. With 1 base removed from V and 5 bases from J, the gap between germline ends came to 8 bases. CDR3 in amino acids: CASSQVRATEAFF. For the CDR3, the DNA is TGCGCCAGCAGCCAAGTCAGGGCTACTGAAGCTTTCTTT.

This clonotype appeared many times. The chain recombines TRBV28 with TRBJ2-5, with 10 positions matching TRBD2. Germline values: CDR1 MDHEN, CDR2 SYDVKM. Unmatched junction bases numbered 2, after V lost 7 bases and J lost 3 bases. This CDR3 has 13 amino acids. As DNA, the CDR3 is TGTGCCAGCATTACTAGCGGGGAAGAGACCCAGTACTTC. This codes for CASITSGEETQYF.

The rearrangement links TRBV19 to TRBJ1-1; D might be TRBD1 (6 bases). Looked up from germline, CDR1 is LNHDA and CDR2 is SQIVND (reference sequence). The CDR3 totals 14 residues. Trimming left V 6 bases short and J 4 bases short, with 15 bases between. The DNA for the CDR3 is TGTGCCAGTAGGCCGGGGGGCGCGGGCACTGAAGCTTTCTTT. As protein: CASRPGGAGTEAFF.

This clonotype was counted between two and nine times. One end of the junction is discordant with germline, which a read error may explain. The chain couples TRBV27 to TRBJ1-2; D gene unclear. Germline values: CDR1 MNHEY, CDR2 SMNVEV (reference sequence). The CDR3 is 9 residues long. The CDR3 loop reads CASSPRLIF. The CDR3 DNA follows: TGTGCCAGCAGTCCCCGACTTATCTTC.

This clonotype has a count of ten or more. J is TRBJ2-7 and V is TRBV7-2, with 9 bases that match TRBD2. The CDR3 contains 15 residues. Unmatched junction bases numbered 5, after V lost 0 bases and J lost 5 bases. The germline V gene has CDR1 SGHTA and CDR2 FQGNSA. As DNA, the CDR3 is TGTGCCAGCAGCTTAGCACTAGCGGGTTTAAACGAGCAGTACTTC. Translating it yields CASSLALAGLNEQYF.

This clonotype was seen repeatedly, ten times or more. A read error may account for a junction end that differs from germline. The chain recombines TRBV11-2 with TRBJ2-5; 14 nucleotides align to TRBD2. The CDR3 covers 15 residues. In germline, CDR1 is SGHAT, CDR2 FQNNGV. The CDR3 bases are TGTGCCAACAGCAAGGGACTAGCGGGGGTGGAGACCCAGTACTTC. The encoded protein is CANSKGLAGVETQYF.

For this clonotype: A read error may produce the germline difference seen at one junction end. The chain recombines TRBV19 with TRBJ1-4, with 12 bases lining up with TRBD1. CDR1 LNHDA and CDR2 SQIVND come from the germline V gene (reference sequence). The CDR3 loop spans 14 amino acids. CDR3 in DNA: TGTGCCAGTAGGGGACAGGGGGCGGGTGAAGAACTGTTTTTT. Its protein is CASRGQGAGEELFF.

This chain connects TRBV4-1 to TRBJ1-5, with TRBD1 matching 8 bases. The CDR3 is made up of 15 amino acids. The V and J ends lost 1 base and 7 bases, in that order; junction bases with no gene match: 6. CDR1 MGHRA and CDR2 YSYEKL come from the germline V gene. CDR3 in amino acids: CASSQGQGTGQPQHF. The CDR3 region has the DNA TGCGCCAGCAGCCAAGGACAGGGGACGGGGCAGCCCCAGCATTTT.

This clonotype was seen many times. V is TRBV7-9 and J is TRBJ2-2; D gene ambiguous. Looked up from germline, CDR1 is SEHNR and CDR2 is FQNEAQ (reference sequence). This CDR3 has 12 residues. With 5 bases removed from V and 4 bases from J, the gap between germline ends came to 5 bases. The CDR3 protein is CASSNITGELFF. Written as DNA, the CDR3 is TGTGCCAGCAGCAATATCACCGGGGAGCTGTTTTTT.

As to this clonotype: This may arise from a read error, as a much more abundant clone is one base away. The chain uses TRBV19 and TRBJ1-1, with 7 bases identical to TRBD1. The CDR3 is made up of 16 amino acids. CDR1 is LNHDA and CDR2 is SQIVND in the germline V gene (reference sequence). CDR3 coding DNA: TGTGCCTTCAAATTCGGAACAGGGGTATCGAACACTGAATCTTTCTTT. Protein sequence: CAFKFGTGVSNTESFF.